Sequencing of this T cell receptor (beta chain) was carried out in a study of early T cells in non-severe SARS-CoV-2 infection. This clonotype was seen only once. TCRdb called the 5' RACE reads again in MiXCR, with one record for every CDR3 protein. The data hold fewer than 60,000 distinct CDR3 sequences, with roughly 12% observed a single time. The source is an adult who was a healthcare worker with PCR-confirmed SARS-CoV-2 infection or an uninfected control (not recorded which). Sequencing input: whole blood.

The CDR3 DNA follows: TGTGCCAGCAGCTTCCGGACAGGGCCCACAGATACGCAGTATTTT. It encodes CASSFRTGPTDTQYF. The chain links TRBV9 to TRBJ2-3, with TRBD1 identical over 8 bases. The length of the CDR3 is 15 residues. Trimming cost V 4 bases and J 2 bases; bases outside gene matches: 6. CDR1 SGDLS and CDR2 YYNGEE come from the germline V gene.